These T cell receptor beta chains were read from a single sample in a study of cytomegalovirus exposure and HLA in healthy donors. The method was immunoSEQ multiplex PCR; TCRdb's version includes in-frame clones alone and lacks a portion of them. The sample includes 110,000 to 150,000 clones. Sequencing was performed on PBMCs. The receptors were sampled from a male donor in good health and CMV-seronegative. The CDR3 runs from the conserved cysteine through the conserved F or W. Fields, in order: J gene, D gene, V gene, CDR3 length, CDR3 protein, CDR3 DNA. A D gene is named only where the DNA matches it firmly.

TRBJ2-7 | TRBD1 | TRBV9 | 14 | CASSGLGQTYEQYF | TGTGCCAGCAGCGGACTGGGACAGACCTACGAGCAGTACTTC
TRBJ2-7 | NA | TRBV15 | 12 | CATSRAEGEQYF | TGTGCCACCAGCAGAGCTGAGGGCGAGCAGTACTTC
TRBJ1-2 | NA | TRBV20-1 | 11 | CSQRGYYGYTF | TGCAGTCAGAGAGGGTACTATGGCTACACCTTC
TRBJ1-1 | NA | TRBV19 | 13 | CASSINQLTEAFF | TGTGCCAGTAGTATAAATCAGTTGACTGAAGCTTTCTTT
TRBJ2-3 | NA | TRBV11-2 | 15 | CASSLVVGEADTQYF | TGTGCCAGCAGCTTAGTCGTCGGGGAGGCGGATACGCAGTATTTT
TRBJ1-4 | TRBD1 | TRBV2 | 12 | CASRGTAEKLFF | TGTGCCAGCAGGGGGACAGCTGAAAAACTGTTTTTT
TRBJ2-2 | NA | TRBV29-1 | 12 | CSVEGTTGELFF | TGCAGCGTTGAAGGAACGACTGGGGAGCTGTTTTTT
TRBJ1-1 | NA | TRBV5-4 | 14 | CASSLEQTNTEAFF | TGTGCCAGCAGCTTGGAACAAACGAACACTGAAGCTTTCTTT
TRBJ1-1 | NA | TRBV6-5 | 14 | CASSSLAKNTEAFF | TGTGCCAGCAGCTCCCTCGCTAAGAACACTGAAGCTTTCTTT
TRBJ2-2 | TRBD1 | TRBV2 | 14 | CASSGPRGTGELFF | TGTGCCAGCAGTGGTCCCAGGGGGACCGGGGAGCTGTTTTTT
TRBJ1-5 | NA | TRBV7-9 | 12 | CASSFRNQPQHF | TGTGCCAGCAGCTTTCGGAATCAGCCCCAGCATTTT
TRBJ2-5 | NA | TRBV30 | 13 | CAWSVGALKTQYF | TGTGCCTGGAGTGTGGGGGCGCTTAAGACCCAGTACTTC
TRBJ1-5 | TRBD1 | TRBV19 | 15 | CASSIEGQGGQPQHF | TGTGCCAGTAGTATAGAAGGACAGGGGGGACAGCCCCAGCATTTT
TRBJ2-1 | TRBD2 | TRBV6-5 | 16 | CASSYSTSGGRNEQFF | TGTGCCAGCAGTTACTCGACTAGCGGGGGTAGGAATGAGCAGTTCTTC
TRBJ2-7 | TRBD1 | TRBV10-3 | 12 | CAIRGTGREQYF | TGTGCCATCAGGGGGACAGGGCGGGAGCAGTACTTC
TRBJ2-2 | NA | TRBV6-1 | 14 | CASGLTHYTGELFF | TGTGCCAGCGGACTGACTCATTACACCGGGGAGCTGTTTTTT
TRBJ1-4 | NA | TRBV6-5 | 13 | CASSSGVVEKLFF | TGTGCCAGCAGTTCCGGGGTAGTTGAAAAACTGTTTTTT
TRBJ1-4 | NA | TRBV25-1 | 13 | CASSGQTWEKLFF | TGTGCCAGCAGTGGTCAGACATGGGAAAAACTGTTTTTT
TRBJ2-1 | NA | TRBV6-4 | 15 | CASSDGPQVYNEQFF | TGTGCCAGCAGCGATGGGCCACAGGTCTACAATGAGCAGTTCTTC
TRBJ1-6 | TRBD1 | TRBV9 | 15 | CASSANRGTNSPLHF | TGTGCCAGCAGCGCGAACAGGGGTACGAATTCACCCCTCCACTTT
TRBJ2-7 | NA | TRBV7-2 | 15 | CASSLAGLTPYEQYF | TGTGCCAGCAGCTTAGCGGGACTGACCCCCTACGAGCAGTACTTC
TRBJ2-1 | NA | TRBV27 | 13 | CASRFGGGDEQFF | TGTGCCAGCAGGTTTGGAGGGGGCGATGAGCAGTTCTTC
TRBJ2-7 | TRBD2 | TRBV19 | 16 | CASSAGLAGGNYEQYF | TGTGCCAGTAGTGCGGGACTAGCGGGTGGTAACTACGAGCAGTACTTC
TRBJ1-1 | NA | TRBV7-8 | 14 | CASGSGQHYTEAFF | TGTGCCAGCGGATCAGGACAGCATTACACTGAAGCTTTCTTT
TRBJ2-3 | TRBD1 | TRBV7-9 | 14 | CASSSGQVTDTQYF | TGTGCCAGCAGCTCGGGACAGGTCACAGATACGCAGTATTTT
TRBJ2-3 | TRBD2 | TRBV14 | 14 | CASRKGLAGDTQYF | TGTGCCAGCAGGAAAGGGCTAGCGGGAGATACGCAGTATTTT
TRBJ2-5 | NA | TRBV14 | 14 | CASSRRGSQETQYF | TGTGCCAGCAGCCGCCGGGGAAGCCAAGAGACCCAGTACTTC
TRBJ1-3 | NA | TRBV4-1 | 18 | CASSQVNREAFSGNTIYF | TGCGCCAGCAGCCAAGTGAATAGGGAGGCTTTCTCTGGAAACACCATATATTTT
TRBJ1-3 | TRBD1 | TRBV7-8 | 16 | CASSPSDRGTGNTIYF | TGTGCCAGCAGCCCATCCGACAGGGGGACTGGAAACACCATATATTTT
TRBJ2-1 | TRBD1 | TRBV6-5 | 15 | CASKPGQSNYNEQFF | TGTGCCAGCAAACCGGGACAGTCGAATTACAATGAGCAGTTCTTC
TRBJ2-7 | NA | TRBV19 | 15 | CASNPKSDSSYEQYF | TGTGCCAGTAACCCCAAATCGGACAGCAGCTACGAGCAGTACTTC
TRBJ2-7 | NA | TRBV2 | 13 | CASRIDGPGEQYF | TGTGCCAGCAGAATCGACGGGCCGGGGGAGCAGTACTTC
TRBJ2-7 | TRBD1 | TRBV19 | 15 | CASRPQGESAYEQYF | TGTGCCAGTAGACCACAGGGGGAGAGCGCCTACGAGCAGTACTTC
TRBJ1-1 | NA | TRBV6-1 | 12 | CASRRGGTEAFF | TGTGCCAGCAGACGGGGGGGGACTGAAGCTTTCTTT
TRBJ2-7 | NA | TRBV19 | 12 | CASSADFYEQYF | TGTGCCAGTAGTGCCGACTTCTACGAGCAGTACTTC
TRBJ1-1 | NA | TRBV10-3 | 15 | CAISESRRDSTEAFF | TGTGCCATCAGTGAGTCGCGCCGAGACAGCACTGAAGCTTTCTTT
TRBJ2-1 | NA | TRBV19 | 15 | CASSILGQGYNEQFF | TGTGCCAGTAGTATATTAGGTCAGGGCTACAATGAGCAGTTCTTC
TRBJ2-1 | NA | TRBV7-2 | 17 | CASSSVVEYWAGNEQFF | TGTGCCAGCAGCTCGGTGGTTGAGTATTGGGCAGGTAATGAGCAGTTCTTC
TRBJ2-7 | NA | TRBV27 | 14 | CASSLRLATYEQYF | TGTGCCAGCAGTTTACGGCTAGCCACCTACGAGCAGTACTTC
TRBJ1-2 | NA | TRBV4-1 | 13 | CASSQDRRDGYTF | TGCGCCAGCAGCCAAGATCGCAGGGATGGCTACACCTTC
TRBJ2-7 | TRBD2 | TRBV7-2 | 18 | CASSLGLAGGYDVYEQYF | TGTGCCAGCAGCTTGGGGCTAGCGGGAGGGTATGACGTCTACGAGCAGTACTTC
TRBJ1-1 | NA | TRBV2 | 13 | CASSGRERTEAFF | TGTGCCAGCAGTGGCCGTGAACGGACTGAAGCTTTCTTT
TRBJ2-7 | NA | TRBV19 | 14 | CASSITRSSYEQYF | TGTGCCAGTAGTATAACCCGGAGCTCCTACGAGCAGTACTTC
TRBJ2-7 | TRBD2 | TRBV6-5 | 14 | CASKAGQTTYEQYF | TGTGCCAGCAAAGCGGGGCAGACTACTTACGAGCAGTACTTC
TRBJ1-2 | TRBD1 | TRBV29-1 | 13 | CSVEAGTGYGYTF | TGCAGCGTTGAAGCCGGGACAGGGTATGGCTACACCTTC
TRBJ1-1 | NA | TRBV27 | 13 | CASSPTVATEAFF | TGTGCCAGCAGTCCTACGGTAGCCACTGAAGCTTTCTTT
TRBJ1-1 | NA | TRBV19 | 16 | CASSIGEGLFTSEAFF | TGTGCCAGTAGTATCGGAGAGGGTCTTTTCACATCCGAAGCTTTCTTT